This T cell receptor (beta chain) was profiled in a study of T cell repertoires in cytomegalovirus infection. Regarding the study as a whole: The ex vivo response was dominated by HLA-C-restricted CMV-specific TCR beta clonotypes.

TCRdb called the reads again in MiXCR, with one record for every CDR3 protein. Among some 680,000 distinct CDR3 sequences listed, roughly 36% were seen once. In the case of this clonotype: Its cognate antigen is unknown.

Per germline, CDR1 SGHAT and CDR2 FQNNGV. This CDR3 has 11 amino acids. The ends were cut back, 3 bases at V and 5 bases at J, with 5 bases in the middle. This TCR was sampled from a human donor in good health (CMV status not recorded). Some clones in this sample may be carry-over from other donors' samples. The sample consisted of PBMCs. This sequence joins TRBV11-2 and TRBJ2-7; D remains unclear. The CDR3 nucleotides are TGTGCCAGCAGCTTCCGCCACGAGCAGTACTTC. The encoded protein is CASSFRHEQYF.